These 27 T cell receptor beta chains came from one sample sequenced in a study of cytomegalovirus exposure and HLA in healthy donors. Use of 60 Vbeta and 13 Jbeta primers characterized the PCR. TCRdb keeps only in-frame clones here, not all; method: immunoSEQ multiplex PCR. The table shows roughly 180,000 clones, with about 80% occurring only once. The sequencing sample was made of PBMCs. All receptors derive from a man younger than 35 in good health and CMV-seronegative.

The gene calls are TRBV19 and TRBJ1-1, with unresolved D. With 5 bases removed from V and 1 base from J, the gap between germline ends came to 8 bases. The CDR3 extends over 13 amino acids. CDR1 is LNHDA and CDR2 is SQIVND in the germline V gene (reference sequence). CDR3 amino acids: CASSRTRNTEAFF. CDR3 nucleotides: TGTGCCAGTAGTCGTACACGGAACACTGAAGCTTTCTTT. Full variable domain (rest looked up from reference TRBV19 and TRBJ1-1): DGGITQSPKYLFRKEGQNVTLSCEQNLNHDAMYWYRQDPGQGLRLIYYSQIVNDFQKGDIAEGYSVSREKKESFPLTVTSAQKNPTAFYLCASSRTRNTEAFFGQGTRLTVV.

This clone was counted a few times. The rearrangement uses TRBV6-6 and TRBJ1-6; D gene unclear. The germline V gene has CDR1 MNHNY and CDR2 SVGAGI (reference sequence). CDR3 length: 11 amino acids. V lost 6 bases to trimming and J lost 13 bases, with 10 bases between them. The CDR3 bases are TGTGCCAGCAGCCGCCTCGGGCCCCTCCACTTT. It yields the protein CASSRLGPLHF.

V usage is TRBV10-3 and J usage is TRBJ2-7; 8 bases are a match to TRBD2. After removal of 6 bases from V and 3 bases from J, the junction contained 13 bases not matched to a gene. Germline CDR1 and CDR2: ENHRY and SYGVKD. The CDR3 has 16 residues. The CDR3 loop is CAISATGTRPHYEQYF. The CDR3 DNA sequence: TGTGCCATCAGCGCGACCGGGACTAGGCCCCACTACGAGCAGTACTTC.

The CDR3 loop reads CASSRQKNQPQHF. Here the CDR3 DNA reads TGTGCCAGCAGCAGACAGAAAAATCAGCCCCAGCATTTT. The rearrangement joins TRBV28 to TRBJ1-5, with a tentative D call TRBD1 (5 bases). This CDR3 is built from 13 residues. Germline values: CDR1 MDHEN, CDR2 SYDVKM. V was cut by 6 bases and J by 4 bases, with 10 bases left in between.

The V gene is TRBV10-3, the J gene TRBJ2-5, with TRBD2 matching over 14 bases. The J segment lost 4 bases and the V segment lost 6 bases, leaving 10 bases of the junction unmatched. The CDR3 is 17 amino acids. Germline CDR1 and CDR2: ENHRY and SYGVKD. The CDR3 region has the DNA TGTGCCATCAGCGTACTCGGGACTAGCGGGGGTAGAGAGACCCAGTACTTC. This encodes CAISVLGTSGGRETQYF.

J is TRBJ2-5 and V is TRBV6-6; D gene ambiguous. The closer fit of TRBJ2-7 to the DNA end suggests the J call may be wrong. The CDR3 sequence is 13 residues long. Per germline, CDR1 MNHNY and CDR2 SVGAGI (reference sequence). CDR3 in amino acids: CASSYADSYEQYF. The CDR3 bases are TGTGCCAGCAGTTACGCCGATAGCTACGAGCAGTACTTC.

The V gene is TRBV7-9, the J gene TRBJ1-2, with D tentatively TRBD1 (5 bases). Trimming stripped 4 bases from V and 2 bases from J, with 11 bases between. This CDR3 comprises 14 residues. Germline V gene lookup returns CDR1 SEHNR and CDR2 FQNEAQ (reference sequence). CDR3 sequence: CASSSSQGNYGYTF. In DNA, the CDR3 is TGTGCCAGCAGCTCGTCCCAGGGAAACTATGGCTACACCTTC.

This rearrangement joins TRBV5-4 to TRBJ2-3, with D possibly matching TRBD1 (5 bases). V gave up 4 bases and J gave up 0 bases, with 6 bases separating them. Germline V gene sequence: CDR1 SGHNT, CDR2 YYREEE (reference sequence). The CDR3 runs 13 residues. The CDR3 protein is CASSRQSTDTQYF. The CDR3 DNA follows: TGTGCCAGCAGCAGACAGAGCACAGATACGCAGTATTTT. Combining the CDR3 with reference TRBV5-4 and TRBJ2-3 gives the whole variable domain ETGVTQSPTHLIKTRGQQVTLRCSSQSGHNTVSWYQQALGQGPQFIFQYYREEENGRGNFPPRFSGLQFPNYSSELNVNALELDDSALYLCASSRQSTDTQYFGPGTRLTVL.

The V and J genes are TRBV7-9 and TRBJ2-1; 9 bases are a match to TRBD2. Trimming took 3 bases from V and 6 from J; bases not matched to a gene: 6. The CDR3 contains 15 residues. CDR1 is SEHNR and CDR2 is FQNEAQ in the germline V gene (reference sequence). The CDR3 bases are TGTGCCAGCAGCTTCGTTAGCGGGAGAGCCAATGAGCAGTTCTTC. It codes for CASSFVSGRANEQFF.

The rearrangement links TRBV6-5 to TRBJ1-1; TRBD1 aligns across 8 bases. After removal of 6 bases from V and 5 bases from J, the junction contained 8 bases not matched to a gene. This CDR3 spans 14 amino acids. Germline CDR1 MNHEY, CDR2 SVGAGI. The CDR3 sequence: CASRRLTGATEAFF. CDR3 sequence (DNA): TGTGCCAGCAGGCGACTGACAGGGGCTACTGAAGCTTTCTTT.

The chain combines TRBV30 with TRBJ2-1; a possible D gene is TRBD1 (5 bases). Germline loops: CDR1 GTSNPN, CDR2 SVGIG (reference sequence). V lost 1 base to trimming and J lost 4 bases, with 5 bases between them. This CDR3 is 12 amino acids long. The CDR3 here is CAWSGQYNEQFF. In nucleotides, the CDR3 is TGTGCCTGGAGTGGACAGTACAATGAGCAGTTCTTC.

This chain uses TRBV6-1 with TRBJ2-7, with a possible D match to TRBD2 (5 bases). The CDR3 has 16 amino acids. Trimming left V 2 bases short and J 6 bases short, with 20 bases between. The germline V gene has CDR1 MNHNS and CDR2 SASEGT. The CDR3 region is CASSETVRWTGIEQYF. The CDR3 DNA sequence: TGTGCCAGCAGTGAAACTGTGCGATGGACCGGGATCGAGCAGTACTTC.

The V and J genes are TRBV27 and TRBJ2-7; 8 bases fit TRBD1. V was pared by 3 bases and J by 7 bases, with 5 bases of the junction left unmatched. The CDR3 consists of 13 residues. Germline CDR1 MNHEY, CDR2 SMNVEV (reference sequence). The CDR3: CASSFPGGCEQYF. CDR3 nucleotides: TGTGCCAGCAGTTTTCCAGGGGGCTGTGAGCAGTACTTC.

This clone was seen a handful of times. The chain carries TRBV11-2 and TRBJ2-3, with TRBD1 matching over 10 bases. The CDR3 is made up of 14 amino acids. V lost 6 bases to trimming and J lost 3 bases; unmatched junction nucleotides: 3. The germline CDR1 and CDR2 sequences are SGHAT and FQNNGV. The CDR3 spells CASRRQGATDTQYF. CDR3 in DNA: TGTGCCAGCAGACGACAGGGGGCGACAGATACGCAGTATTTT. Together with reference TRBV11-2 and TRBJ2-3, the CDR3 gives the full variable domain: EAGVAQSPRYKIIEKRQSVAFWCNPISGHATLYWYQQILGQGPKLLIQFQNNGVVDDSQLPKDRFSAERLKGVDSTLKIQPAKLEDSAVYLCASRRQGATDTQYFGPGTRLTVL.

The CDR3 DNA reads TGTGCCAGTAGTCGCCGGGACAGGGGAGTAGAGACCCAGTACTTC. Encoded protein: CASSRRDRGVETQYF. V is TRBV19 and J is TRBJ2-5, with TRBD1 matching 10 bases. The germline CDR1 and CDR2 sequences are LNHDA and SQIVND (reference sequence). The CDR3 loop spans 15 amino acids. With 5 bases clipped from V and 4 bases from J, the junction kept 7 bases outside the gene matches.

The CDR3 sequence is CASSFRTSGTTGELFF. CDR3 DNA sequence: TGTGCCAGCAGCTTTCGGACTAGCGGGACCACCGGGGAGCTGTTTTTT. V gene TRBV11-3 combines with J gene TRBJ2-2; 12 positions agree with TRBD2. The V and J ends lost 3 bases and 4 bases, in that order; junction bases with no gene match: 3. CDR3 length equals 16 residues. The germline V gene has CDR1 SGHNT and CDR2 YENEEA.

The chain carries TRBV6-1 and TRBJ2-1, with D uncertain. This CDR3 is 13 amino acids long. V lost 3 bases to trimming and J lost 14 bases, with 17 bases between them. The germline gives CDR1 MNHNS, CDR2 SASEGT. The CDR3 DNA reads TGTGCCAGCAGTGATCCGAATCGCGTTCGGGAGTTCTTC. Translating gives CASSDPNRVREFF.

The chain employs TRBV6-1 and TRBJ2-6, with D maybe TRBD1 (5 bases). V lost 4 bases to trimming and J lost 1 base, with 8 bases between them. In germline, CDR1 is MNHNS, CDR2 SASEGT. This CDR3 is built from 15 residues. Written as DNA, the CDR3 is TGTGCCAGCAGTGTCCAGGGTTCTGGGGCCAACGTCCTGACTTTC. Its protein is CASSVQGSGANVLTF.

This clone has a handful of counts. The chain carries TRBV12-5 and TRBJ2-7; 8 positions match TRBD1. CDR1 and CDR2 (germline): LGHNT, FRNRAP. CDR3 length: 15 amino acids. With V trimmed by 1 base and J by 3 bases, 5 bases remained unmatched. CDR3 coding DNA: TGTGCTAGTGGTTTGGGAGCACAGGGGGGCTACGAGCAGTACTTC. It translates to CASGLGAQGGYEQYF.

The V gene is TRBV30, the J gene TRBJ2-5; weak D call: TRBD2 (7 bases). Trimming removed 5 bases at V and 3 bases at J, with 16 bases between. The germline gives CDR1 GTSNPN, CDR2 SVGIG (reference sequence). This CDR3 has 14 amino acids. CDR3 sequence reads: CAWEGGTIKETQYF. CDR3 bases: TGTGCCTGGGAGGGGGGGACAATAAAAGAGACCCAGTACTTC.

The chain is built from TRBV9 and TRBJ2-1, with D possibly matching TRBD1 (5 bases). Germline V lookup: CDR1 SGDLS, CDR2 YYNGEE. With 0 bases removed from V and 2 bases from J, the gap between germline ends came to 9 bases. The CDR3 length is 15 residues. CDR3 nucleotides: TGTGCCAGCAGCGTAGCTTCCAGGGCCTACAATGAGCAGTTCTTC. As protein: CASSVASRAYNEQFF.

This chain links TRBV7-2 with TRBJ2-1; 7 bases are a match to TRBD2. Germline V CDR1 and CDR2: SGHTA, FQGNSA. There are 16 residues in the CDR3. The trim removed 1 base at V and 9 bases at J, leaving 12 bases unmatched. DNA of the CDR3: TGTGCCAGCAGCTTAGTGGCGACTAGCCTCAGTGGTGAGCAGTTCTTC. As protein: CASSLVATSLSGEQFF.

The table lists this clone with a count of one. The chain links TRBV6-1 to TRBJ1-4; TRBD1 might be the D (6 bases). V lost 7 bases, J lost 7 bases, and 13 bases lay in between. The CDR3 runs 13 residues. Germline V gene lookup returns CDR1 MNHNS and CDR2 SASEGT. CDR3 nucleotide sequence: TGTGCCAGCAACGGGACACCTATTGAAAAACTGTTTTTT. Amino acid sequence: CASNGTPIEKLFF.

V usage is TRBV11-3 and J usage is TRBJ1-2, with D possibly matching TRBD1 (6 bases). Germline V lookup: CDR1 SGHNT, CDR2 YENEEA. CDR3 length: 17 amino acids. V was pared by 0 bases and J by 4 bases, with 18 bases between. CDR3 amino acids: CASSLEAGMGTLYGYTF. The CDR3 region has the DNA TGTGCCAGCAGCTTAGAGGCAGGGATGGGGACACTCTATGGCTACACCTTC.

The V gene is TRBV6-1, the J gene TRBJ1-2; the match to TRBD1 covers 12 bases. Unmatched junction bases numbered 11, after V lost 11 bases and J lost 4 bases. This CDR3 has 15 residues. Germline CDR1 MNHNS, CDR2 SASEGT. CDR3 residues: CAYLVRDRGLYGYTF. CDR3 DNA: TGTGCCTATCTGGTGAGGGACAGGGGGCTCTATGGCTACACCTTC.

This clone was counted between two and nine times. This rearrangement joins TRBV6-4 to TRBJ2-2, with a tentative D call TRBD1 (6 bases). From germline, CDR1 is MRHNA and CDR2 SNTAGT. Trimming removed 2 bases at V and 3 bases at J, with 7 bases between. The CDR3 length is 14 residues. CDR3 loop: CASSDRTDTGELFF. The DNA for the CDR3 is TGTGCCAGCAGTGACCGGACAGACACCGGGGAGCTGTTTTTT.

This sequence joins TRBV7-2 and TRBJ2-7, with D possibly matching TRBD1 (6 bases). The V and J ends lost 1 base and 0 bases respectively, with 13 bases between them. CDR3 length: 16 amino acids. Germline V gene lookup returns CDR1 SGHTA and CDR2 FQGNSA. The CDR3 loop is CASSLVGRGSSYEQYF. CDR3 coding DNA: TGTGCCAGCAGCTTAGTCGGCAGGGGAAGCTCCTACGAGCAGTACTTC.